Following are 17 T cell receptor beta chains from one sample sequenced in a study of blood T cell repertoires in COVID-19. The repertoire was sequenced with immunoSEQ multiplex PCR; TCRdb's copy has only in-frame clones and lacks some. The sample comprises about 80,000 clones, around 79% of which are singletons, and approximately 5.8% rests with the top ten. The sample was peripheral blood. The source of these receptors is a man aged 50-59 years with active or convalescent COVID-19.

The chain combines TRBV19 with TRBJ1-3, with 9 bases fitting TRBD1. The CDR3 length is 14 residues. V lost 5 bases and J lost 4; bases outside the gene matches: 3. Germline V CDR1 and CDR2: LNHDA, SQIVND (reference sequence). The CDR3 here is CASSSGTGGNTIYF. CDR3 bases: TGTGCCAGTAGTTCCGGGACAGGGGGAAACACCATATATTTT.

The chain couples TRBV24-1 to TRBJ2-2; TRBD1 agrees at 8 bases. CDR3 length: 16 residues. Trimming removed 4 bases from V and 1 base from J; junction bases left unmatched: 4. Looked up from germline, CDR1 is KGHDR and CDR2 is SFDVKD. CDR3 DNA: TGTGCCACCAGTGAGGCCGGGACAGGGAACACCGGGGAGCTGTTTTTT. It encodes CATSEAGTGNTGELFF.

The J gene is TRBJ2-5, the V gene TRBV7-3; 7 bases map to TRBD1. The CDR3 has 14 amino acids. The trim removed 3 bases at V and 0 bases at J, leaving 1 base unmatched. Looked up from germline, CDR1 is SGHTA and CDR2 is FQGTGA. CDR3 sequence reads: CASSLGQHQETQYF. The CDR3 DNA reads as TGTGCCAGCAGCTTGGGACAGCACCAAGAGACCCAGTACTTC.

The chain recombines TRBV4-1 with TRBJ2-3, with D perhaps matching TRBD2 (8 bases). This CDR3 is built from 20 residues. Per the germline V gene, CDR1 is MGHRA and CDR2 is YSYEKL. Trimming removed 4 bases from V and 4 bases from J, with 30 bases in between. CDR3 bases: TGCGCCAGCAGCCGAGAGGGGGCAATTAGGAGCGGGGGACGGTCAGATACGCAGTATTTT. It specifies CASSREGAIRSGGRSDTQYF.

This clone was observed a few times. The chain couples TRBV27 to TRBJ1-4, with 8 bases fitting TRBD1. CDR3 length equals 15 residues. CDR1 is MNHEY and CDR2 is SMNVEV in the germline V gene (reference sequence). V shed 4 bases, J shed 7 bases, and the junction held 8 bases outside the gene matches. The CDR3 sequence is CASSYADRGFEKLFF. The CDR3 nucleotides read TGTGCCAGCAGTTATGCCGACAGGGGTTTTGAAAAACTGTTTTTT.

The chain links TRBV3-1 (or the pseudogene TRBV3-2) to TRBJ2-3; D is unresolved. Looked up from germline, CDR1 is LGHDT and CDR2 is YNNKEL (reference sequence). V was clipped by 4 bases and J by 8 bases, with 19 bases between them. There are 15 residues in the CDR3. CDR3 nucleotide sequence: TGTGCCAGCAGCCTGGGCGCTGGTATCCGTGTTACGCAGTATTTT. Its protein product is CASSLGAGIRVTQYF.

In DNA form, the CDR3 reads TGTGCCACCTCACGGACTAGCGGGGGGAGCTCCTACAATGAGCAGTTCTTC. It is translated as CATSRTSGGSSYNEQFF. The rearrangement links TRBV7-2 to TRBJ2-1, with 14 bases matching TRBD2. V was pared by 10 bases and J by 0 bases, with 8 bases of the junction left unmatched. The CDR3 spans 17 residues. From germline, CDR1 is SGHTA and CDR2 FQGNSA.

The rearrangement uses TRBV7-3 and TRBJ2-3, with 12 bases fitting TRBD2. The CDR3 loop spans 15 amino acids. V trimming: 3 bases; J trimming: 5 bases; junction bases outside the gene matches: 3. The germline V gene encodes CDR1 SGHTA and CDR2 FQGTGA. Here the CDR3 reads CASSLSTSGGDTQYF. CDR3 in DNA: TGTGCCAGCAGCTTGTCGACTAGCGGGGGAGATACGCAGTATTTT.

Regarding this clone: The identical CDR3 is also encoded by other nucleotide sequences in the sample. The DNA of the CDR3 is TGTGCCAGCAGTTTGCCGGGTACAAATGAGCAGTTCTTC. Protein sequence: CASSLPGTNEQFF. The chain recombines TRBV27 with TRBJ2-1, with D uncertain. Germline V lookup: CDR1 MNHEY, CDR2 SMNVEV (reference sequence). The CDR3 has 13 residues. V lost 3 bases, J lost 7 bases, and 10 bases lay in between.

The V gene is TRBV18, the J gene TRBJ2-1; 12 bases are shared with TRBD2. Germline V CDR1 and CDR2: KGHSH, LQKENI. The CDR3 is made up of 16 amino acids. J lost 10 bases, V lost 6 bases, and 13 bases had no gene match. This CDR3 is CASSPGTSGLPTEQFF. As DNA, the CDR3 is TGTGCCAGCTCTCCGGGGACTAGCGGGTTACCTACAGAGCAGTTCTTC.

The chain combines TRBV11-2 with TRBJ1-2; 8 nucleotides agree with TRBD1. Germline CDR1 SGHAT, CDR2 FQNNGV. V dropped 1 base and J dropped 4; count of bases not matched to a gene: 2. The CDR3 covers 14 residues. CDR3 in amino acids: CASSLGDRGYGYTF. Here the CDR3 DNA reads TGTGCCAGCAGCTTAGGCGACAGGGGCTATGGCTACACCTTC.

The chain employs TRBV11-3 and TRBJ2-5; the D is unclear. CDR3 size: 14 residues. Per the germline V gene, CDR1 is SGHNT and CDR2 is YENEEA. With 5 bases removed from V and 5 bases from J, the gap between germline ends came to 15 bases. CDR3 amino acids: CASSPSAMRETQYF. The CDR3 coding sequence is TGTGCCAGCAGCCCCTCTGCGATGCGGGAGACCCAGTACTTC. The complete variable domain, with remaining parts taken from reference TRBV11-3 and TRBJ2-5, reads EAGVVQSPRYKIIEKKQPVAFWCNPISGHNTLYWYLQNLGQGPELLIRYENEEAVDDSQLPKDRFSAERLKGVDSTLKIQPAELGDSAVYLCASSPSAMRETQYFGPGTRLLVL.

The table lists this clone with a count of one. This chain links TRBV6-2 or TRBV6-3 with TRBJ1-2; D is ambiguous. CDR3 length equals 12 residues. V was clipped by 5 bases and J by 7 bases, with 11 bases between them. Germline CDR1 and CDR2: MNHEY and SVGEGT. CDR3 in amino acids: CASSPLWSGYTF. The CDR3 DNA sequence: TGTGCCAGCAGTCCCCTTTGGAGTGGCTACACCTTC.

This chain uses TRBV7-3 with TRBJ1-1, with D uncertain. The CDR3 totals 14 residues. CDR1 SGHTA and CDR2 FQGTGA come from the germline V gene. With 1 base removed from V and 1 base from J, the gap between germline ends came to 7 bases. The CDR3, as DNA: TGTGCCAGCAGCTTAATAGTAAAGAACACTGAAGCTTTCTTT. It is translated as CASSLIVKNTEAFF. Looking up the rest from reference TRBV7-3 and TRBJ1-1 gives the full variable domain: GAGVSQTPSNKVTEKGKYVELRCDPISGHTALYWYRQSLGQGPEFLIYFQGTGAADDSGLPNDRFFAVRPEGSVSTLKIQRTERGDSAVYLCASSLIVKNTEAFFGQGTRLTVV.

The rearrangement joins TRBV11-2 to TRBJ2-7, with 8 bases identical to TRBD1. Germline V gives CDR1 SGHAT, CDR2 FQNNGV. This CDR3 spans 14 amino acids. V lost 5 bases, J lost 3 bases, and 6 bases stayed unmatched. CDR3 nucleotide sequence: TGTGCCAGCAGCGCCGGGACAGGAGTCTACGAGCAGTACTTC. Translation gives CASSAGTGVYEQYF.

For the CDR3, the DNA is TGTGCCAGCAGCACAGGGGGGTCGGGTTACGGAAACACCATATATTTT. Translating it yields CASSTGGSGYGNTIYF. The chain is built from TRBV7-6 and TRBJ1-3, with 8 positions matching TRBD1. The V gene's germline CDR1 is SGHVS and CDR2 FNYEAQ. Trimming cost V 5 bases and J 4 bases; bases outside gene matches: 10. This CDR3 spans 16 amino acids.

The chain employs TRBV5-6 and TRBJ2-7, with TRBD1 matching over 12 bases. Per the germline V gene, CDR1 is SGHDT and CDR2 is YYEEEE. This CDR3 has 15 residues. J was trimmed by 5 bases and V by 0 bases; bases with no gene match: 3. For the CDR3, the DNA is TGTGCCAGCAGCTTGGTGGGACAGGGGGCGGACGAGCAGTACTTC. Protein: CASSLVGQGADEQYF.